This is a list of T cell receptor beta chains from one sample in a study of T cells in Graves' hyperthyroidism and ophthalmopathy. TCRdb re-called the multiplex PCR reads through MiXCR, storing one row per CDR3 protein. The data hold 610,000 or so distinct CDR3 sequences, with about 45% observed a single time. The sequencing sample was made of peripheral blood or thyroid tissue (not recorded which). The receptors shown here come from a woman between 18 and 30 years old with Graves' hyperthyroidism. Each CDR3 is given with its conserved first and last residue. D genes are given only for firm matches. Expanded clones get a size class; other rows say once, few or many, or leave the size out.

V	size	D	J	CDR3	DNA
TRBV5-4	.	.	TRBJ2-6	CASSPTRLGDSGANVLTF	TGTGCCAGCAGCCCGACTAGACTTGGGGACTCTGGGGCCAACGTCCTGACTTTC
TRBV20-1	.	.	TRBJ1-5	CSACGRKHSNQPQHF	TGCAGTGCTTGCGGGCGGAAGCATAGCAATCAGCCCCAACATTTT
TRBV12-5	many	TRBD1	TRBJ1-2	CASGLRTGGGTDGYTF	TGTGCTAGTGGTTTACGGACAGGAGGAGGGACGGATGGCTACACCTTC
TRBV19	many	.	TRBJ2-5	CASSPRHILETQYF	TGTGCCAGTAGTCCCCGCCACATATTAGAGACCCAGTACTTC
TRBV2	many	TRBD2	TRBJ2-7	CASSGGLAGDEQYF	TGTGCCAGCAGTGGGGGACTAGCGGGAGACGAGCAGTACTTC
TRBV29-1	.	TRBD1	TRBJ1-1	CSVEDRGRRDTEAFF	TGCAGCGTTGAGGACAGGGGGCGCCGGGACACTGAAGCTTTCTTT
TRBV11-2	.	TRBD1	TRBJ2-1	CASSLRQGAFNEQFF	TGTGCCAGCAGCTTAAGACAGGGGGCGTTTAATGAGCAGTTCTTC
TRBV19	many	TRBD1	TRBJ1-4	CASTGDREKLFF	TGTGCCAGCACAGGGGACAGGGAAAAACTGTTTTTT
TRBV10-3	many	.	TRBJ2-7	CAISESGSESSYEQYF	TGTGCCATCAGTGAGTCGGGGTCGGAAAGCTCCTACGAGCAGTACTTC
TRBV4-1	.	.	TRBJ2-1	CASRPGSGTTYNEQFF	TGCGCCAGCAGACCCGGGAGCGGGACAACCTACAATGAGCAGTTCTTC
TRBV15	.	TRBD1	TRBJ1-3	CATSLGQNSGNTIYF	TGTGCCACCAGCTTGGGACAGAACTCTGGAAACACCATATATTTT
TRBV2	many	.	TRBJ2-1	CASSESGAYEQFF	TGTGCCAGCAGTGAAAGCGGTGCCTATGAGCAGTTCTTC
TRBV7-6	many	TRBD1	TRBJ2-7	CASSFGQGAFPYEQYF	TGTGCCAGCAGCTTCGGCCAGGGGGCATTCCCCTACGAGCAGTACTTC
TRBV7-9	.	.	TRBJ1-4	CASRARGQMKNCFF	.
TRBV19	.	.	TRBJ1-2	CASSPGELDGYTF	TGTGCTAGCTCCCCAGGGGAATTGGATGGCTACACCTTC
TRBV7-9	.	TRBD2	TRBJ2-7	CASSQAHPRGTSFYEQYF	TGTGCCAGCAGCCAAGCACACCCTAGGGGGACTAGCTTCTACGAGCAGTACTTC
TRBV15	once	.	TRBJ1-1	CATSRGMGGSGTEAFF	TGTGCCACCAGCAGAGGCATGGGCGGTTCCGGCACTGAAGCTTTCTTT
TRBV29-1	many	TRBD2	TRBJ2-5	CSVLTSAPGFQETQYF	TGCAGCGTCCTGACTAGCGCCCCGGGATTCCAAGAGACCCAGTACTTC
TRBV9	many	.	TRBJ2-7	CASSPPLSTAQYF	TGTGCCAGCAGCCCCCCTCTAAGTACGGCGCAGTACTTC
TRBV3-1	.	.	TRBJ2-1	CASSLQTSVDEQFF	TGTGCCAGCAGCCTCCAGACGTCCGTGGATGAGCAGTTCTTC
TRBV29-1	.	.	TRBJ1-1	CSVVRIRPEAFF	TGCAGCGTGGTCAGGATCAGGCCTGAAGCTTTCTTT
TRBV7-8	many	.	TRBJ1-2	CASSLGVRITNYGYTF	TGTGCCAGCAGCTTGGGGGTACGGATCACTAACTATGGCTACACCTTC
TRBV10-3	.	.	TRBJ1-1	CAISSRVENTEAFF	TGTGCCATCAGCAGTCGGGTCGAGAACACTGAAGCTTTCTTT
TRBV6-2/TRBV6-3	many	TRBD1	TRBJ2-7	CASSYPDRGYEQYF	TGTGCCAGCAGTTACCCGGACAGGGGCTACGAGCAGTACTTC
TRBV15	.	TRBD1	TRBJ2-6	CATSSRDRGTSGANVLTF	TGTGCCACCAGCTCTCGGGACAGGGGAACGTCTGGGGCCAACGTCCTGACTTTC
TRBV19	many	TRBD1	TRBJ2-7	CASSSAGTGFYEQYF	TGTGCCAGTAGTTCGGCTGGGACAGGGTTCTACGAGCAGTACTTC
TRBV29-1	once	TRBD2	TRBJ2-7	CSVERTSGHGYEQYF	TGCAGCGTTGAAAGGACTAGCGGTCACGGCTACGAGCAGTACTTC
TRBV29-1	.	TRBD2	TRBJ2-2	CSSTSGGAGELFF	TGCAGCTCAACTAGCGGGGGTGCCGGGGAGCTGTTTTTT
TRBV7-6	.	.	TRBJ2-7	CARESGTYEQYF	TGTGCTAGAGAGAGCGGTACCTACGAGCAGTACTTC
TRBV7-8	.	TRBD2	TRBJ2-1	CASSQSSGRVYNEQFF	TGTGCCAGTAGTCAATCTAGCGGGAGGGTATACAATGAGCAGTTCTTC
TRBV7-8	.	TRBD1	TRBJ1-1	CASSLTGGQITEAFF	TGTGCCAGCAGCTTGACAGGGGGACAAATCACTGAAGCTTTCTTT
TRBV5-5	.	.	TRBJ2-5	CASRRGINGETQYF	TGTGCCAGCAGAAGAGGGATCAACGGGGAGACCCAGTACTTC
TRBV13	many	.	TRBJ2-7	CASSRYPYEQYF	TGTGCCAGCAGCCGGTATCCCTACGAGCAGTACTTC
TRBV7-3	.	TRBD1	TRBJ2-7	CASSQTGEDEQYF	TGTGCCAGCAGCCAGACAGGGGAGGACGAGCAGTACTTC
TRBV5-1	few	.	TRBJ2-3	CASSSPAPDTQYF	TGCGCCAGCAGCTCGCCGGCCCCAGATACGCAGTATTTT
TRBV5-4	.	.	TRBJ2-1	CASSYTPGNRQFF	TGTGCCAGCAGCTATACCCCAGGGAACAGGCAGTTCTTC
TRBV2	.	.	TRBJ2-3	CASSIGTSDTQYF	TGTGCCAGCAGTATCGGGACTTCAGATACGCAGTATTTT
TRBV15	many	TRBD1	TRBJ2-7	CATSRARQGSREQYF	TGTGCCACCAGCAGAGCGAGACAGGGATCCCGGGAGCAGTACTTC
TRBV12-3/TRBV12-4	many	.	TRBJ1-3	CASSLLRVRSGNTIYF	TGTGCCAGCAGTCTACTCAGGGTCCGCTCTGGAAACACCATATATTTT
TRBV15	many	TRBD1	TRBJ1-6	CATSRGTGGSPLHF	TGTGCCACCAGCAGAGGGACAGGGGGTTCACCCCTCCACTTT
TRBV20-1	many	.	TRBJ1-4	CSAEGQAATNEKLFF	TGCAGTGCGGAAGGGCAGGCTGCAACTAATGAAAAACTGTTTTTT
TRBV24-1	many	.	TRBJ1-1	CATRRTANTEAFF	TGTGCCACCCGTAGGACAGCCAACACTGAAGCTTTCTTT
TRBV6-1	.	.	TRBJ1-6	CASTTQSPYNSPLHF	TGTGCCAGCACCACACAGAGCCCCTATAATTCACCCCTCCACTTT
TRBV6-6	many	TRBD1	TRBJ1-5	CASSYSGGQVNQPQHF	TGTGCCAGCAGTTACTCGGGGGGACAGGTCAATCAGCCCCAGCATTTT
TRBV29-1	.	TRBD2	TRBJ2-1	CSVDAVTSGRGNEQFF	TGCAGCGTTGACGCCGTAACTAGCGGGAGGGGCAATGAGCAGTTCTTC
TRBV29-1	.	.	TRBJ1-2	CSANRRGNYGYTF	TGCAGCGCTAACCGACGGGGGAACTATGGCTACACCTTC
TRBV5-1	many	.	TRBJ2-2	CASSLRDHRTGELFF	TGCGCCAGCAGCTTGAGGGACCACCGCACCGGGGAGCTGTTTTTT
TRBV4-3	.	TRBD2	TRBJ2-5	CAGSQRVIAGGKETQYF	TGCGCCGGCAGCCAAAGGGTGATAGCGGGAGGAAAGGAGACCCAGTACTTC
TRBV20-1	once	.	TRBJ1-2	CSASDKGGYGYTF	TGCAGTGCTAGCGATAAGGGTGGCTATGGCTACACCTTC
TRBV10-1	many	TRBD1	TRBJ1-2	CASIQGDNYGYTF	TGCGCCAGCATACAGGGGGACAACTATGGCTACACCTTC
TRBV2	.	TRBD1	TRBJ1-5	CASSADRGPWPQHF	TGTGCCAGCAGCGCGGACAGGGGGCCATGGCCCCAGCATTTT
TRBV7-2	few	.	TRBJ2-3	CASSSTWGSATDTQYF	TGTGCCAGCAGCTCGACCTGGGGTAGCGCCACAGATACGCAGTATTTT
TRBV7-9	many	.	TRBJ2-7	CASSFLGAYEQYF	TGTGCCAGCAGCTTTCTTGGTGCCTACGAGCAGTACTTC
TRBV5-1	.	.	TRBJ2-7	CASSLDLGEAYEQYF	TGCGCCAGCAGCTTGGACCTAGGCGAGGCCTACGAGCAGTACTTC
TRBV6-1	many	.	TRBJ1-2	CASRRTGTAYGYTF	TGTGCCAGCAGACGTACCGGGACCGCCTATGGCTACACCTTC